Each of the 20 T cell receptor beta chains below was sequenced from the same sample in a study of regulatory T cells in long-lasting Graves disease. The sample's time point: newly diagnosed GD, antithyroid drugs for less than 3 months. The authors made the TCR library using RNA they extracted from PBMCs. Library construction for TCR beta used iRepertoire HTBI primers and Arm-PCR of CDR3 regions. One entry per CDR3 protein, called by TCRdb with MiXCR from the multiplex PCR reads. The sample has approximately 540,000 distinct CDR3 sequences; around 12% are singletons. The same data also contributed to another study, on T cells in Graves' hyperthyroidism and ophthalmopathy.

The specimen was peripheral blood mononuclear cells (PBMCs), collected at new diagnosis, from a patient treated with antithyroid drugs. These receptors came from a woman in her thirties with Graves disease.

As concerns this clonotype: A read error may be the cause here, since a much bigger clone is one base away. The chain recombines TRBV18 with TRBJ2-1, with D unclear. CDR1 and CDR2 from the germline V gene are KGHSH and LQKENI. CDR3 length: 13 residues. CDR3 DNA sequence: TGTGCCAGCTCACCGACAACCTTGAATGAGCAGCTCTTC. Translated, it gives CASSPTTLNEQLF.

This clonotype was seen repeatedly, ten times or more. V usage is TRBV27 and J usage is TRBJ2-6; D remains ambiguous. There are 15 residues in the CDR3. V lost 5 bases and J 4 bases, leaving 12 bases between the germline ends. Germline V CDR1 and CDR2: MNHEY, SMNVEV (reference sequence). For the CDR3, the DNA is TGTGCCAGCAGTCCCGTTTTGGGAGGGGCCAACGTCCTGACTTTC. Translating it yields CASSPVLGGANVLTF.

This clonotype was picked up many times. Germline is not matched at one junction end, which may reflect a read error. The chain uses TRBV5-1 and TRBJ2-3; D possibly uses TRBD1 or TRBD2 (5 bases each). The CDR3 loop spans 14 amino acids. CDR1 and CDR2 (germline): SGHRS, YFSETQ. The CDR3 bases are TGTGCCAGCAGCTTAAGCCGGGGCCCTGATACGCAGTATTTT. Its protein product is CASSLSRGPDTQYF.

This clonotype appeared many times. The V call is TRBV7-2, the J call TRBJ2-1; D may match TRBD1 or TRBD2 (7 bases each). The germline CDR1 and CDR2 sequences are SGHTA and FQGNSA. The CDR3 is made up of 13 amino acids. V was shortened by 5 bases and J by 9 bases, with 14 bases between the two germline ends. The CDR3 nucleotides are TGTGCCAGCAGCCCCCTCAGGGGGGGTGAGCAGTTCTTC. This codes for CASSPLRGGEQFF.

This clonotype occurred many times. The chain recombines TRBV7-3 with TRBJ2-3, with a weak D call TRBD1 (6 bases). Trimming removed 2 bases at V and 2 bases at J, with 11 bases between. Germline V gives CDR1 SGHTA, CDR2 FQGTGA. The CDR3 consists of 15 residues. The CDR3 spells CASSLVGGDTDTQYF. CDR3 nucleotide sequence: TGTGCCAGCAGCTTAGTTGGGGGCGACACAGATACGCAGTATTTT. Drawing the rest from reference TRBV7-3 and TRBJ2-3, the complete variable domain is GAGVSQTPSNKVTEKGKYVELRCDPISGHTALYWYRQSLGQGPEFLIYFQGTGAADDSGLPNDRFFAVRPEGSVSTLKIQRTERGDSAVYLCASSLVGGDTDTQYFGPGTRLTVL.

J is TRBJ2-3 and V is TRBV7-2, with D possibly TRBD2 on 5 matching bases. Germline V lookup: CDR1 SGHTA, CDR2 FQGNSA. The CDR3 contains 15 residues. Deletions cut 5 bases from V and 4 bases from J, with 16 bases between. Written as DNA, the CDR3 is TGTGCCAGCAGCCTACTAGTTGGTGTCGCAGATACGCAGTATTTT. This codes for CASSLLVGVADTQYF.

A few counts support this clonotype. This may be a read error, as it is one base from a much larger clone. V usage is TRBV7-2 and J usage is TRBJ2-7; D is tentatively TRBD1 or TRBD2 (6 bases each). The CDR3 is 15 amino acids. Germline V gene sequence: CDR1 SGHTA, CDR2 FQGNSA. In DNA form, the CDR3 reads TGTGCCGGCAGCTTAGAGGGAAGGGGGGCCTACGAGCAGTACTTC. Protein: CAGSLEGRGAYEQYF.

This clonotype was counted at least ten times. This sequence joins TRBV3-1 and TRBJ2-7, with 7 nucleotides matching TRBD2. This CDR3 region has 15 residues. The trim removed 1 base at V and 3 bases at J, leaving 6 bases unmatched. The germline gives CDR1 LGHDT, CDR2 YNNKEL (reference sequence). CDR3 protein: CASSQVGRANYEQYF. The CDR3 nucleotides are TGTGCCAGCAGCCAAGTGGGGAGGGCCAACTACGAGCAGTACTTC.

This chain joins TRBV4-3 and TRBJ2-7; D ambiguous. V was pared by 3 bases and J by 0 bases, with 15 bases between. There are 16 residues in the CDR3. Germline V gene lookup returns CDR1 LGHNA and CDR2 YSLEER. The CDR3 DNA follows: TGCGCCAGCAGCCAGGCAACCGGGCCGAGCTCCTACGAGCAGTACTTC. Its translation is CASSQATGPSSYEQYF.

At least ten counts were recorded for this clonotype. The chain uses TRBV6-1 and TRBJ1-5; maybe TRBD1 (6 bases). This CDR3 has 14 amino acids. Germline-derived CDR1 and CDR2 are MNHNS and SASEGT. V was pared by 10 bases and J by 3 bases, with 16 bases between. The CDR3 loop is CATADRSDNQPQHF. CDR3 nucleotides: TGTGCCACCGCGGACAGAAGTGACAATCAGCCCCAGCATTTT.

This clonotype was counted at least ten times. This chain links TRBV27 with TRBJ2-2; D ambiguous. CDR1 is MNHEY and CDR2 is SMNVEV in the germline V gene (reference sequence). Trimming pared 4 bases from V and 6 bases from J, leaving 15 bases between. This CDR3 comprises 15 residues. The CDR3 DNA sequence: TGTGCCAGCAGTTATCGCCGAGAAAATCCCGGGGAGCTGTTTTTT. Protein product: CASSYRRENPGELFF.

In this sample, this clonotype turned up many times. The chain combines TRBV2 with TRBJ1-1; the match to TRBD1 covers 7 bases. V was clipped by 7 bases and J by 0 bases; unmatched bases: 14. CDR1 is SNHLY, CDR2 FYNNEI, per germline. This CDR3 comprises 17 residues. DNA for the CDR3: TGTGCCAGCATCAGAGGGGGCGAGGGAAAGGTGAACACTGAAGCTTTCTTT. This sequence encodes CASIRGGEGKVNTEAFF.

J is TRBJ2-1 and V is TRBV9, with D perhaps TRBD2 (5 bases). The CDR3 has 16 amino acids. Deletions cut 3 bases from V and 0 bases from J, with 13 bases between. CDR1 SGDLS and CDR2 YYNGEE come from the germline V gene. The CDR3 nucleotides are TGTGCCAGCAGCGCCGGCCCCACTAGCTCCTACAATGAGCAGTTCTTC. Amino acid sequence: CASSAGPTSSYNEQFF. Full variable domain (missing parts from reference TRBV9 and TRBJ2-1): DSGVTQTPKHLITATGQRVTLRCSPRSGDLSVYWYQQSLDQGLQFLIQYYNGEERAKGNILERFSAQQFPDLHSELNLSSLELGDSALYFCASSAGPTSSYNEQFFGPGTRLTVL.

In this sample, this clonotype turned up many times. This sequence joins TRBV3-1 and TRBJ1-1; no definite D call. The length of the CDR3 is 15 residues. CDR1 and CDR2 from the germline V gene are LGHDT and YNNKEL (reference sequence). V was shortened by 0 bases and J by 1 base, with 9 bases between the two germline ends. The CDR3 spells CASSQDLFANTEAFF. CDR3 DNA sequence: TGTGCCAGCAGCCAAGATTTATTCGCGAACACTGAAGCTTTCTTT.

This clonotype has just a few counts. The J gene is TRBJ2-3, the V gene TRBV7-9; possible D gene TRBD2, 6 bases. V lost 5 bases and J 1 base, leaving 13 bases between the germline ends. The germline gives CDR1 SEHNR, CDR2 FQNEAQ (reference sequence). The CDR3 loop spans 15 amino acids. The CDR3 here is CASSPEGKGTDTQYF. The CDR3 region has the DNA TGTGCCAGCAGCCCGGAGGGAAAGGGCACAGATACGCAGTATTTT. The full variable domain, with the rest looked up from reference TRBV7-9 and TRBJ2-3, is DTGVSQNPRHKITKRGQNVTFRCDPISEHNRLYWYRQTLGQGPEFLTYFQNEAQLEKSRLLSDRFSAERPKGSFSTLEIQRTEQGDSAMYLCASSPEGKGTDTQYFGPGTRLTVL.

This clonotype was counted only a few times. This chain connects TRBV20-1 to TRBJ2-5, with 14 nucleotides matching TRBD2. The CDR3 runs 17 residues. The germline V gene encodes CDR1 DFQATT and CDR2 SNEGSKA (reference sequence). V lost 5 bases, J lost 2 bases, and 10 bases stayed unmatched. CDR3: CSADRLAGGRWQETQYF. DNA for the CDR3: TGCAGTGCTGATCGACTAGCGGGAGGGCGGTGGCAAGAGACCCAGTACTTC.

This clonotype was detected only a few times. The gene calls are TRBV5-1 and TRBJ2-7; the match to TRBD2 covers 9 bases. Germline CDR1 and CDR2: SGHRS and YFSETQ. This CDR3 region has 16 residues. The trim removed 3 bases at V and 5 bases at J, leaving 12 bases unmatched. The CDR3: CASSSSWGLASDEQYF. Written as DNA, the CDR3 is TGCGCCAGCAGCTCCTCGTGGGGACTAGCCTCGGACGAGCAGTACTTC.

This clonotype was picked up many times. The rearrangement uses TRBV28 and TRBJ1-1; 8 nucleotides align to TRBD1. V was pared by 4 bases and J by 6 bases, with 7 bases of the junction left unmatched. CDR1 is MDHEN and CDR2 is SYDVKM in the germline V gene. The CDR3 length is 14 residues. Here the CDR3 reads CASSSQGGFAEAFF. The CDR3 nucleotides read TGTGCCAGCAGTTCACAGGGGGGGTTCGCTGAAGCTTTCTTT.

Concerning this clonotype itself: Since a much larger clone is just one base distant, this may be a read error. This chain's CDR3 is CASSQGTGSRGYTF. The DNA of the CDR3 is TGTGCCAGCAGCCAAGGGACAGGGAGTAGGGGCTACACCTTC. This rearrangement joins TRBV3-1 to TRBJ1-2; 8 nucleotides agree with TRBD1. The CDR3 runs 14 residues. The germline gives CDR1 LGHDT, CDR2 YNNKEL (reference sequence). Trimming cost V 1 base and J 8 bases; bases outside gene matches: 6.

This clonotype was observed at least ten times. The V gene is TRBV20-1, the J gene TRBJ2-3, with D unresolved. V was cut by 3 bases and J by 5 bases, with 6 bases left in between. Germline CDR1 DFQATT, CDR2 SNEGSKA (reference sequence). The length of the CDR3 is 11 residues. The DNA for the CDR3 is TGCAGTGCTAGGGGTGAAGATACGCAGTATTTT. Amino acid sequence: CSARGEDTQYF.